One sample yielded the 23 T cell receptor beta chains listed below, sequenced in a study of blood T cell repertoires in COVID-19. Produced via immunoSEQ multiplex PCR; TCRdb's table is partial and in-frame only. This table has 330,000 or so clones, roughly 90% appearing once. The specimen sequenced was PBMCs or T cells enriched from blood (not recorded which). The receptors derive from a woman younger than 45 who had been exposed to COVID-19.

This clone was counted only a few times. The chain employs TRBV13 and TRBJ2-1; D call uncertain. Between the trimmed V and J ends, which lost 8 bases and 7 bases, there was a span of 12 bases. The CDR3 has 12 residues. Germline V CDR1 and CDR2: PRHDT, FYEKMQ (reference sequence). The DNA of the CDR3 is TGTGCCAGCGGCAAGTTCCAGAATGAGCAGTTCTTC. Its protein is CASGKFQNEQFF.

This sequence joins TRBV6-5 and TRBJ2-7; 11 bases line up with TRBD1. V was pared by 0 bases and J by 4 bases, with 2 bases of the junction left unmatched. Germline-derived CDR1 and CDR2 are MNHEY and SVGAGI. This CDR3 is 15 amino acids long. The CDR3 coding sequence is TGTGCCAGCAGTTACTCTGGGACAGGGGGTTACGAGCAGTACTTC. Protein: CASSYSGTGGYEQYF.

The genes are TRBV18 and TRBJ2-3; TRBD2 matches at 8 bases. The CDR3 totals 17 residues. The J segment lost 3 bases and the V segment lost 3 bases, leaving 11 bases of the junction unmatched. Germline CDR1 is KGHSH and CDR2 is LQKENI. CDR3: CASSPLPSGSLTDTQYF. The CDR3 DNA follows: TGTGCCAGCTCACCTTTACCGAGCGGGAGTCTAACAGATACGCAGTATTTT. Drawing the rest from reference TRBV18 and TRBJ2-3, the complete variable domain is NAGVMQNPRHLVRRRGQEARLRCSPMKGHSHVYWYRQLPEEGLKFMVYLQKENIIDESGMPKERFSAEFPKEGPSILRIQQVVRGDSAAYFCASSPLPSGSLTDTQYFGPGTRLTVL.

The rearrangement joins TRBV5-1 to TRBJ1-2; D is uncertain. Trimming left V 0 bases short and J 6 bases short, with 15 bases between. CDR1 and CDR2 (germline): SGHRS, YFSETQ. This CDR3 is built from 15 residues. CDR3 nucleotide sequence: TGCGCCAGCAGCTTGGTCCCCACGGGAACAAATGGCTACACCTTC. Its protein product is CASSLVPTGTNGYTF.

This clone appeared a single time. The chain joins TRBV11-3 to TRBJ2-5; D is perhaps TRBD1 (6 bases). The germline V and J ends were trimmed by 1 base and 10 bases, with 16 bases remaining between them. CDR1 and CDR2 (germline): SGHNT, YENEEA. The CDR3 sequence is 14 residues long. CDR3 in DNA: TGTGCCAGCAGCTTAGGCCCCGGGCAGGGGAACCAGTACTTC. Protein sequence: CASSLGPGQGNQYF.

This chain uses TRBV5-1 with TRBJ1-2; the match to TRBD1 covers 7 bases. Per the germline V gene, CDR1 is SGHRS and CDR2 is YFSETQ. The CDR3 totals 16 residues. Germline trimming cut 6 bases from V and 3 bases from J; bases unmatched to any gene: 14. The DNA of the CDR3 is TGCGCCAGCAAACTACGGGACAGCAATTTCGACTATGGCTACACCTTC. It specifies CASKLRDSNFDYGYTF.

This sequence joins TRBV6-4 and TRBJ2-3, with 9 nucleotides matching TRBD1. Germline loops: CDR1 MRHNA, CDR2 SNTAGT. Unmatched junction bases numbered 8, after V lost 4 bases and J lost 3 bases. CDR3 length: 16 amino acids. The CDR3 region has the DNA TGTGCCAGCAGTGTGACAGGGGGATCGGGGACAGATACGCAGTATTTT. This encodes CASSVTGGSGTDTQYF.

The CDR3 DNA is TGTGCCAGCGATCTAGCGGGAGCTACAGATACGCAGTATTTT. Its translation is CASDLAGATDTQYF. The rearrangement joins TRBV6-5 to TRBJ2-3; 10 nucleotides agree with TRBD2. Germline trimming cut 8 bases from V and 3 bases from J; bases unmatched to any gene: 5. Germline assignment: CDR1 MNHEY and CDR2 SVGAGI. CDR3 length equals 14 residues.

This clone was found once. The J gene is TRBJ2-3, the V gene TRBV5-1, with D perhaps matching TRBD1 (6 bases). V was pared by 5 bases and J by 3 bases, with 19 bases between. The CDR3 consists of 16 residues. Germline CDR1 reads SGHRS; CDR2 reads YFSETQ. For the CDR3, the DNA is TGCGCCAGCAGACTAAACAGGGCCCAGGGGACAGATACGCAGTATTTT. It yields the protein CASRLNRAQGTDTQYF.

The chain couples TRBV3-1 (or the pseudogene TRBV3-2) to TRBJ2-7; 9 bases align to TRBD2. Unmatched junction bases numbered 7, after V lost 0 bases and J lost 4 bases. Germline V gives CDR1 LGHDT, CDR2 YNNKEL (reference sequence). The CDR3 totals 16 residues. The CDR3 sequence is CASSQDFASGIYEQYF. CDR3 sequence (DNA): TGTGCCAGCAGCCAAGATTTTGCTAGCGGGATTTACGAGCAGTACTTC.

This chain connects TRBV2 to TRBJ2-5, with TRBD2 matching 8 bases. CDR1 and CDR2 (germline): SNHLY, FYNNEI. V shed 7 bases, J shed 5 bases, and the junction held 15 bases outside the gene matches. There are 16 residues in the CDR3. CDR3 in amino acids: CASNGDSAGVGETQYF. The CDR3 nucleotides read TGTGCCAGCAACGGGGATTCAGCGGGAGTAGGGGAGACCCAGTACTTC.

The chain recombines TRBV28 with TRBJ1-3, with 7 bases identical to TRBD1. V dropped 3 bases and J dropped 5; count of bases not matched to a gene: 7. The CDR3 runs 15 residues. Germline CDR1 MDHEN, CDR2 SYDVKM. CDR3 DNA: TGTGCCAGCAGTTTCACGGGCAGGGGGAGAAACACCATATATTTT. This gives the protein CASSFTGRGRNTIYF. The complete variable domain, with remaining parts taken from reference TRBV28 and TRBJ1-3, reads DVKVTQSSRYLVKRTGEKVFLECVQDMDHENMFWYRQDPGLGLRLIYFSYDVKMKEKGDIPEGYSVSREKKERFSLILESASTNQTSMYLCASSFTGRGRNTIYFGEGSWLTVV.

V and J are TRBV10-3 and TRBJ2-7; a possible D gene is TRBD1 (5 bases). Trimming shortened V by 5 bases and J by 3 bases, and 8 bases separated the two germline ends. Germline assignment: CDR1 ENHRY and CDR2 SYGVKD. The CDR3 totals 12 residues. CDR3 loop: CAISQQDYEQYF. The DNA for the CDR3 is TGTGCCATCAGTCAACAGGACTACGAGCAGTACTTC.

CDR3 nucleotide sequence: TGCGCCAGCAGCTTGGGTGCGGGAAGCGGGAGCTCCTTGAGTGAGCAGTTCTTC. Translating it yields CASSLGAGSGSSLSEQFF. This chain uses TRBV5-1 with TRBJ2-1; TRBD2 matches at 8 bases. Germline values: CDR1 SGHRS, CDR2 YFSETQ. V trimming: 0 bases; J trimming: 9 bases; junction bases outside the gene matches: 17. This CDR3 has 18 residues.

The chain joins TRBV19 to TRBJ1-1; TRBD1 matches at 8 bases. The ends lost 5 bases at V and 11 bases at J; junction bases unmatched: 13. The CDR3 contains 14 residues. Germline loops: CDR1 LNHDA, CDR2 SQIVND (reference sequence). As DNA, the CDR3 is TGTGCCAGTAGTGAGGACAGGGTAGGTCGAACGGCTTTCTTT. It codes for CASSEDRVGRTAFF.

The chain carries TRBV3-1 (or the pseudogene TRBV3-2) and TRBJ2-7, with 9 positions matching TRBD2. Germline V CDR1 and CDR2: LGHDT, YNNKEL (reference sequence). V lost 1 base, J lost 5 bases, and 15 bases stayed unmatched. This CDR3 spans 18 amino acids. The CDR3 loop reads CASSQVTGLGLAGNEQYF. Written as DNA, the CDR3 is TGTGCCAGCAGCCAAGTCACCGGGTTGGGTCTAGCGGGGAACGAGCAGTACTTC.

The J gene is TRBJ2-1, the V gene TRBV7-2; tentatively, D is TRBD2 (6 bases). Germline assignment: CDR1 SGHTA and CDR2 FQGNSA. V lost 5 bases, J lost 4 bases, and 18 bases lay in between. The CDR3 runs to 16 residues. The CDR3 protein is CASSPGGRRGYNEQFF. DNA of the CDR3: TGTGCCAGCAGCCCTGGCGGGCGGCGGGGATACAATGAGCAGTTCTTC.

The chain joins TRBV6-4 to TRBJ2-2; the D is unclear. The CDR3 consists of 16 residues. V gave up 3 bases and J gave up 1 base, with 12 bases separating them. CDR1 and CDR2 from the germline V gene are MRHNA and SNTAGT. DNA of the CDR3: TGTGCCAGCAGTGATGGCGAGACTGAGAACACCGGGGAGCTGTTTTTT. This encodes CASSDGETENTGELFF.

V usage is TRBV3-1 (or the pseudogene TRBV3-2) and J usage is TRBJ2-5, with TRBD2 matching over 9 bases. CDR3 length equals 17 residues. Per germline, CDR1 LGHDT and CDR2 YNNKEL (reference sequence). V shed 1 base, J shed 1 base, and the junction held 7 bases outside the gene matches. The CDR3 DNA follows: TGTGCCAGCAGCCAAGGGGCGACTAGCGGACGCCAAGAGACCCAGTACTTC. Translation gives CASSQGATSGRQETQYF.

Worth noting for this clone: One junction end does not reproduce the germline sequence, and a read error may be involved. The V gene is TRBV7-7, the J gene TRBJ2-1, with 12 bases identical to TRBD2. Germline values: CDR1 SSHAT, CDR2 FNYEAQ (reference sequence). CDR3 length equals 16 residues. CDR3 protein: CASSLRLAGDYNEQFF. The CDR3 DNA sequence: TGTGCTAGCAGCCTTCGACTAGCGGGAGACTACAATGAGCAGTTCTTC.

The chain links TRBV7-5 to TRBJ1-3; TRBD1 is taken as the D call from the table, unchecked against the DNA. TRBV7-5 is a recognized pseudogene. The length of the CDR3 is 17 residues. CDR3 region: CARSGSRQVPSGNTIYF. In DNA, the CDR3 is TGTGCCAGAAGCGGGTCGAGACAGGTCCCCTCTGGAAACACCATATATTTT.

The rearrangement uses TRBV15 and TRBJ1-6; D may be TRBD1 (5 bases). Trimming cost V 1 base and J 9 bases, with 19 bases left between them. The CDR3 loop spans 17 amino acids. Germline assignment: CDR1 LNHNV and CDR2 YYDKDF (reference sequence). The CDR3 reads CATSRGGRARIASPLHF. In DNA form, the CDR3 reads TGTGCCACCAGCAGAGGGGGGAGGGCCCGGATTGCTTCACCCCTCCACTTT. Drawing the rest from reference TRBV15 and TRBJ1-6, the complete variable domain is DAMVIQNPRYQVTQFGKPVTLSCSQTLNHNVMYWYQQKSSQAPKLLFHYYDKDFNNEADTPDNFQSRRPNTSFCFLDIRSPGLGDTAMYLCATSRGGRARIASPLHFGNGTRLTVT.

This chain uses TRBV13 with TRBJ2-7; D is uncertain. The CDR3 sequence is 14 residues long. Trimming cost V 3 bases and J 3 bases, with 12 bases left between them. Germline CDR1 is PRHDT and CDR2 is FYEKMQ (reference sequence). CDR3 sequence: CASSLGTRIYEQYF. The CDR3 nucleotides read TGTGCCAGCAGCTTGGGCACTCGGATCTACGAGCAGTACTTC. Complete variable domain (other parts from reference TRBV13 and TRBJ2-7): AAGVIQSPRHLIKEKRETATLKCYPIPRHDTVYWYQQGPGQDPQFLISFYEKMQSDKGSIPDRFSAQQFSDYHSELNMSSLELGDSALYFCASSLGTRIYEQYFGPGTRLTVT.